This record concerns one T cell receptor beta chain sequence. As yet, its antigen is unknown. Clones were read by immunoSEQ multiplex PCR, and TCRdb kept only the in-frame ones, dropping some. The data contain a few million clones, 90% to 95% of them singletons. This sample is drawn from a study of shared clonotypes between healthy human individuals. Findings and caveats of the study: The represented genetic and exposure-history diversity was limited by the small number of donors. Blood was the sole source, and tissue repertoires probably differ. Among the subsets, naive ones generally showed larger estimated richness than memory ones.

CDR1 is SGHRS, CDR2 YFSETQ, per germline. The CDR3 totals 14 residues. Trimming stripped 4 bases from V and 2 bases from J, with 10 bases between. The split of CD4+ cells yielded CD45RA+ naive and CD45RA-negative memory subsets. The source material was naive CD4+ T cells sorted from blood. Subset given: CD45RA+ positively selected. The chain is built from TRBV5-1 and TRBJ2-1, with D unclear. This TCR derives from a young man in good health. The CDR3 protein is CASSPLRAYNEQFF. CDR3 nucleotide sequence: TGCGCCAGCAGCCCCCTAAGGGCCTACAATGAGCAGTTCTTC.